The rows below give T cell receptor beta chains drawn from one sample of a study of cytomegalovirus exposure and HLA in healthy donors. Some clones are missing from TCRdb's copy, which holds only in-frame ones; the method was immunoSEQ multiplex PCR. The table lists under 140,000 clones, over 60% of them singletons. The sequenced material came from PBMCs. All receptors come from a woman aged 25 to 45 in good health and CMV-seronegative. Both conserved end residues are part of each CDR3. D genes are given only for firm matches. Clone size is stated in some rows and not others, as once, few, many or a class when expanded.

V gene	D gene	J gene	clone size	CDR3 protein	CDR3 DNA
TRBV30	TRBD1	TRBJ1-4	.	CAWSVNRGQANEKLFF	TGTGCCTGGAGTGTAAACAGGGGGCAGGCTAATGAAAAACTGTTTTTT
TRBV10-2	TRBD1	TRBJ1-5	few	CASRRGQGNQPQHF	TGCGCCAGCAGGAGGGGACAGGGGAATCAGCCCCAGCATTTT
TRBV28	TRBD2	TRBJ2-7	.	CASRSTSGSDEQYF	TGTGCCAGCAGGTCTACTAGCGGGAGCGACGAGCAGTACTTC
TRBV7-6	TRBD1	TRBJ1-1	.	CASSRDRGLRMNTEAFF	TGTGCCAGCAGCCGGGACAGAGGGTTGAGGATGAACACTGAAGCTTTCTTT
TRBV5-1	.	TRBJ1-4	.	CASSPWTVSGEKLFF	TGCGCCAGCAGCCCCTGGACAGTCTCGGGTGAAAAACTGTTTTTT
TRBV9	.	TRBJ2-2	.	CASSVGRVIRTGELFF	TGTGCCAGCAGCGTAGGGAGGGTAATTCGGACCGGGGAGCTGTTTTTT
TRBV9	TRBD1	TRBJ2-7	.	CASSATGQGGYEQYF	TGTGCCAGCAGCGCGACTGGACAGGGGGGGTACGAGCAGTACTTC
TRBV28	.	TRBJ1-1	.	CASRWTRGNTEAFF	TGTGCCAGCAGGTGGACAAGGGGGAACACTGAAGCTTTCTTT
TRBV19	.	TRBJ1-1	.	CASNGQSQSAFF	TGTGCCAGTAATGGACAATCGCAGAGTGCTTTCTTT
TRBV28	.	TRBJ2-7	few	CASSFLTSFYEQYF	TGTGCCAGCAGTTTTCTGACTAGTTTCTACGAGCAGTACTTC
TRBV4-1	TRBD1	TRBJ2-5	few	CASSPRDRGGRETQYF	TGCGCCAGCAGCCCGAGGGACAGGGGGGGTCGGGAGACCCAGTACTTC
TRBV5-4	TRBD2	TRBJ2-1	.	CASSGLGRGGDYNEQFF	TGTGCCAGCAGCGGATTAGGGAGGGGAGGGGATTACAATGAGCAGTTCTTC
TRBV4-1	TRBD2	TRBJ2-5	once	CASSQVMGLAGGGETQYF	TGCGCCAGCAGCCAAGTTATGGGACTAGCGGGGGGCGGAGAAACCCAGTACTTC
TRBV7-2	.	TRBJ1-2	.	CASSPATGYGYTF	TGTGCCAGCAGCCCCGCGACGGGCTATGGCTACACCTTC
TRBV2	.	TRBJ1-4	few	CASKAGAQGEKLFF	TGTGCCAGCAAGGCAGGGGCGCAGGGAGAAAAACTGTTTTTT
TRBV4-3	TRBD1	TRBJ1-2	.	CASSQERGTGGNYGYTF	TGCGCCAGCAGCCAAGAAAGGGGGACAGGGGGCAACTATGGCTACACCTTC
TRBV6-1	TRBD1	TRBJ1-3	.	CASSAGTGSGNTIYF	TGTGCCAGCAGTGCGGGGACAGGCTCTGGAAACACCATATATTTT
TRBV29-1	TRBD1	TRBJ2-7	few	CSVDQGGGIYEQYF	TGCAGCGTTGATCAAGGGGGCGGTATCTACGAGCAGTACTTC
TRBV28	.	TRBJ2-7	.	CASSSRTAKIYEQYF	TGTGCCAGCAGTTCCAGGACAGCTAAAATTTACGAGCAGTACTTC
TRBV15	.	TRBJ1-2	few	CATSTRQINYGYTF	TGTGCCACCAGCACCCGACAGATCAACTATGGCTACACCTTC
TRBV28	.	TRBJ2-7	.	CASSMTQSYEQYF	TGTGCCAGCAGCATGACACAATCCTACGAGCAGTACTTC
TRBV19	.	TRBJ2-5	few	CASSMETGGTQYF	TGTGCCAGTAGTATGGAGACCGGGGGGACCCAGTACTTC